These 5 T cell receptor beta chains share one sample of origin, sequenced in a study of a mutant IDH1 vaccine in newly diagnosed glioma. The antigens these receptors bind are not known. The time point denotes: week 23, last vaccination. A single vaccine dose contained 300 ug of mutant IDH1 20-mer peptide, and topical imiquimod was used with it. The table came from immunoSEQ multiplex PCR; TCRdb's copy has only in-frame clones and leaves some out. The table lists 25,000 to 35,000 clones, roughly 88% of them singletons. The sample in question was PBMCs, obtained from a glioma patient whose treatment included an IDH1 peptide vaccine. All receptors derive from a man aged 35 to 55 with glioma.

V gene TRBV11-2 combines with J gene TRBJ2-1; maybe TRBD1 (6 bases). Trimming took off 0 bases at V and 9 bases at J, with 12 bases between the two ends. From germline, CDR1 is SGHAT and CDR2 FQNNGV. There are 14 residues in the CDR3. CDR3 loop: CASSLDSGVREQFF. As DNA, the CDR3 is TGTGCCAGCAGCTTAGATTCAGGGGTGCGTGAGCAGTTCTTC.

The CDR3 DNA follows: TGCGCCAGCAGCCAGAGCAGCCTATTGACTGCCGGGGAGCTGTTTTTT. Its protein is CASSQSSLLTAGELFF. The chain joins TRBV4-1 to TRBJ2-2; D remains unclear. Germline V gene data show CDR1 as MGHRA and CDR2 as YSYEKL. The V gene lost 3 bases and the J gene lost 6 bases, with 17 bases spanning the gap. The CDR3 is made up of 16 amino acids.

The chain's CDR3 is CASTVRGGRRSTNEKLFF. The CDR3, as DNA: TGTGCCAGCACCGTACGTGGGGGACGTAGGTCAACTAATGAAAAACTGTTTTTT. V gene TRBV28 combines with J gene TRBJ1-4; a possible D gene is TRBD1 (5 bases). Looked up from germline, CDR1 is MDHEN and CDR2 is SYDVKM. The CDR3 contains 18 residues. Between the trimmed V and J ends, which lost 7 bases and 0 bases, there was a span of 21 bases.

The chain employs TRBV10-3 and TRBJ1-5; 10 bases fit TRBD1. J was trimmed by 6 bases and V by 3 bases; bases with no gene match: 5. The CDR3 has 15 residues. The germline V gene has CDR1 ENHRY and CDR2 SYGVKD. The CDR3 nucleotides read TGTGCCATCAGTGACGGACAGGGGGGAGCTCAGCCCCAGCATTTT. The encoded protein is CAISDGQGGAQPQHF.

The chain recombines TRBV4-3 with TRBJ2-1; 7 nucleotides agree with TRBD1. The V gene end was trimmed by 0 bases and the J gene end by 7 bases; junction bases not matched to a gene: 9. Germline CDR1 reads LGHNA; CDR2 reads YSLEER. CDR3 length: 16 residues. The CDR3 coding sequence is TGCGCCAGCAGCCAAGACCGCCTCGTCAGGGGGAATGAGCAGTTCTTC. Residues: CASSQDRLVRGNEQFF.